The next 23 T cell receptor beta chains were all read from a single sample in a study of Ad26.COV2.S vaccination and SARS-CoV-2 variants. Treatment reported: some 20 received Ad26.COV2.S at low or high dose, single or two shots; five or six received placebo; per-sample allocation not given. Collection of the samples took place on day 63 after the first injection of vaccine or placebo. Sequenced by immunoSEQ multiplex PCR; TCRdb stores in-frame clones only, minus some. The sample lists a few hundred thousand clones, 70% to 90% occurring once. The sample here was peripheral blood, taken in a trial of Ad26.COV2.S vaccine versus placebo. The receptors shown here come from a person aged 18-60 years who received the Ad26.COV2.S COVID-19 vaccine or a placebo.

This chain links TRBV3-1 (or the pseudogene TRBV3-2) with TRBJ2-3; no firm D call. The V end lost 1 base, the J end lost 2 bases, and 7 bases lay between the germline ends. Germline-derived CDR1 and CDR2 are LGHDT and YNNKEL (reference sequence). There are 14 residues in the CDR3. DNA for the CDR3: TGTGCCAGCAGCCAAGTACAGTTCACAGATACGCAGTATTTT. It translates to CASSQVQFTDTQYF.

The CDR3 region is CASSSRTRPSPRFTDTQYF. In nucleotides, the CDR3 is TGTGCCAGCAGCTCTCGGACCCGCCCTAGTCCCAGATTCACAGATACGCAGTATTTT. The V and J genes are TRBV5-5 and TRBJ2-3, with D unresolved. This CDR3 has 19 amino acids. CDR1 SGHKS and CDR2 YYEKEE come from the germline V gene (reference sequence). The V and J ends lost 3 bases and 2 bases respectively, with 25 bases between them. The whole variable domain, remainder taken from reference TRBV5-5 and TRBJ2-3, is DAGVTQSPTHLIKTRGQQVTLRCSPISGHKSVSWYQQVLGQGPQFIFQYYEKEERGRGNFPDRFSARQFPNYSSELNVNALLLGDSALYLCASSSRTRPSPRFTDTQYFGPGTRLTVL.

The chain has TRBV2 and TRBJ1-5; maybe TRBD1 (6 bases). The CDR3 is made up of 14 amino acids. Looked up from germline, CDR1 is SNHLY and CDR2 is FYNNEI. V was shortened by 1 base and J by 5 bases, with 9 bases between the two germline ends. The chain's CDR3 is CASSEEGHYQPQHF. CDR3 in DNA: TGTGCCAGCAGTGAAGAGGGACACTATCAGCCCCAGCATTTT.

The chain couples TRBV27 to TRBJ1-4; 8 positions agree with TRBD1. Per germline, CDR1 MNHEY and CDR2 SMNVEV (reference sequence). The CDR3 consists of 17 residues. J gave up 1 base and V 5 bases, and 9 bases lay outside the gene matches. CDR3 loop: CASSKGQGVRTNEKLFF. The CDR3 DNA sequence: TGTGCCAGCAGTAAAGGACAGGGTGTTCGAACTAATGAAAAACTGTTTTTT.

The rearrangement links TRBV3-1 (or the pseudogene TRBV3-2) to TRBJ1-1; no definite D call. This CDR3 region has 13 residues. Germline CDR1 and CDR2: LGHDT and YNNKEL (reference sequence). Deletions cut 4 bases from V and 1 base from J, with 7 bases between. CDR3 nucleotide sequence: TGTGCCAGCAGCCGGGGAAAGAACACTGAAGCTTTCTTT. Protein sequence: CASSRGKNTEAFF.

With regard to this clone: At one boundary the junction diverges from the germline segment, which might be a read error. The CDR3 DNA reads TGCGCCAGCAGCTTGGCCAAGGAGACCTTCCGAGTTTTC. Residues: CASSLAKETFRVF. V usage is TRBV5-1 and J usage is TRBJ2-7; D not resolved. The CDR3 loop spans 13 amino acids. Germline-derived CDR1 and CDR2 are SGHRS and YFSETQ.

The chain carries TRBV5-6 and TRBJ2-5; TRBD1 matches at 8 bases. Germline V gene lookup returns CDR1 SGHDT and CDR2 YYEEEE. CDR3 length equals 12 residues. With 2 bases clipped from V and 12 bases from J, the junction kept 6 bases outside the gene matches. The CDR3 loop reads CASSFNRGEEYF. The CDR3 DNA is TGTGCCAGCAGCTTCAACAGGGGGGAGGAGTACTTC. Based on the CDR3 plus reference TRBV5-6 and TRBJ2-5, the full variable domain is DAGVTQSPTHLIKTRGQQVTLRCSPKSGHDTVSWYQQALGQGPQFIFQYYEEEERQRGNFPDRFSGHQFPNYSSELNVNALLLGDSALYLCASSFNRGEEYFGPGTRLLVL.

The chain employs TRBV4-3 and TRBJ2-3, with 9 bases aligning to TRBD2. V was clipped by 0 bases and J by 3 bases; unmatched bases: 4. Germline V gene lookup returns CDR1 LGHNA and CDR2 YSLEER. The CDR3 length is 16 residues. The CDR3 region has the DNA TGCGCCAGCAGCCAAGATCGTAGCGGGAGAACAGATACGCAGTATTTT. Translated: CASSQDRSGRTDTQYF.

The CDR3 DNA sequence: TGTGCCAGTAGTATTATGGATGCAGAGACCCAGTACTTC. Its translation: CASSIMDAETQYF. V and J are TRBV19 and TRBJ2-5; D unresolved. Trimming removed 3 bases at V and 4 bases at J, with 9 bases between. This CDR3 comprises 13 residues. The germline CDR1 and CDR2 sequences are LNHDA and SQIVND (reference sequence).

This clone was observed a few times. The chain combines TRBV2 with TRBJ2-7; 8 bases are shared with TRBD1. Germline lookup yields CDR1 SNHLY and CDR2 FYNNEI. With V trimmed by 4 bases and J by 4 bases, 9 bases remained unmatched. This CDR3 has 15 amino acids. The DNA of the CDR3 is TGTGCCAGCAGTGTTCCGGCAGGGGGCGTTTACGAGCAGTACTTC. It encodes CASSVPAGGVYEQYF. The full variable domain, rest sourced from reference TRBV2 and TRBJ2-7, is EPEVTQTPSHQVTQMGQEVILRCVPISNHLYFYWYRQILGQKVEFLVSFYNNEISEKSEIFDDQFSVERPDGSNFTLKIRSTKLEDSAMYFCASSVPAGGVYEQYFGPGTRLTVT.

The V gene is TRBV12-5, the J gene TRBJ2-1; 10 nucleotides line up with TRBD2. The germline gives CDR1 LGHNT, CDR2 FRNRAP. Trimming took 5 bases from V and 9 from J; bases not matched to a gene: 4. This CDR3 comprises 13 residues. In nucleotides, the CDR3 is TGTGCTAGTGGTACCCCTAGCGGGAGTGAGCAGTTCTTC. Amino acids: CASGTPSGSEQFF.

This chain links TRBV3-1 (or the pseudogene TRBV3-2) with TRBJ2-7; D is uncertain. Trimming removed 4 bases from V and 3 bases from J, with 13 bases in between. CDR3 length: 14 residues. CDR1 LGHDT and CDR2 YNNKEL come from the germline V gene (reference sequence). The CDR3 spells CASSREAQSYEQYF. CDR3 sequence (DNA): TGTGCCAGCAGCCGCGAAGCGCAGAGCTACGAGCAGTACTTC.

This clone was seen just once. DNA for the CDR3: TGTGCCAGCAGCGTAGGGAGGTGGGCCCGAGATACGCAGTATTTT. Protein: CASSVGRWARDTQYF. J is TRBJ2-3 and V is TRBV9, with D possibly matching TRBD2 (5 bases). Germline CDR1 reads SGDLS; CDR2 reads YYNGEE. This CDR3 spans 15 amino acids. Trimming left V 0 bases short and J 5 bases short, with 13 bases between.

V is TRBV2 and J is TRBJ2-1; D is uncertain. This CDR3 comprises 13 residues. The V end was cut by 4 bases, the J end by 6 bases, with 10 bases between. Germline V gene data show CDR1 as SNHLY and CDR2 as FYNNEI. In nucleotides, the CDR3 is TGTGCCAGCAGTGCTGGGATTGGCAATGAGCAGTTCTTC. Protein: CASSAGIGNEQFF.

The CDR3 is CASSASGKQETQYF. CDR3 nucleotides: TGTGCCAGTAGTGCTAGCGGGAAGCAAGAGACCCAGTACTTC. The rearrangement uses TRBV19 and TRBJ2-5; 9 bases fit TRBD2. Trimming took 5 bases from V and 2 from J; bases not matched to a gene: 3. Germline CDR1 is LNHDA and CDR2 is SQIVND (reference sequence). This CDR3 has 14 residues. The full variable domain, its missing parts supplied by reference TRBV19 and TRBJ2-5, is DGGITQSPKYLFRKEGQNVTLSCEQNLNHDAMYWYRQDPGQGLRLIYYSQIVNDFQKGDIAEGYSVSREKKESFPLTVTSAQKNPTAFYLCASSASGKQETQYFGPGTRLLVL.

The count of this clone is one. The chain joins TRBV5-6 to TRBJ2-1, with D tentatively TRBD2 (6 bases). CDR1 is SGHDT, CDR2 YYEEEE, per germline. Between the trimmed V and J ends, which lost 2 bases and 9 bases, there was a span of 12 bases. CDR3 size: 13 residues. CDR3 nucleotide sequence: TGTGCCAGCAGCTTTGGCGGGAACCTTGAGCAGTTCTTC. Its protein is CASSFGGNLEQFF. Full variable domain (missing parts from reference TRBV5-6 and TRBJ2-1): DAGVTQSPTHLIKTRGQQVTLRCSPKSGHDTVSWYQQALGQGPQFIFQYYEEEERQRGNFPDRFSGHQFPNYSSELNVNALLLGDSALYLCASSFGGNLEQFFGPGTRLTVL.

The J gene is TRBJ2-2, the V gene TRBV12-5; 8 bases are shared with TRBD1. Trimming at V came to 1 base and at J to 0 bases, leaving 1 base not matched to a gene. The V gene's germline CDR1 is LGHNT and CDR2 FRNRAP. The CDR3 extends over 16 amino acids. In DNA, the CDR3 is TGTGCTAGTGGTTTGGGGGACAGGCCGAACACCGGGGAGCTGTTTTTT. Protein: CASGLGDRPNTGELFF.

This chain connects TRBV7-9 to TRBJ2-7, with a possible D match to TRBD1 (6 bases). The CDR3 is made up of 11 amino acids. The V end was cut by 5 bases, the J end by 13 bases, with 15 bases between. The germline V gene has CDR1 SEHNR and CDR2 FQNEAQ (reference sequence). The CDR3 region is CASSAAGVSYF. CDR3 DNA: TGTGCCAGCAGCGCCGCAGGGGTAAGCTACTTC.

The chain carries TRBV20-1 and TRBJ2-5; the match to TRBD2 covers 7 bases. With 3 bases clipped from V and 0 bases from J, the junction kept 7 bases outside the gene matches. The CDR3 has 15 residues. Germline-derived CDR1 and CDR2 are DFQATT and SNEGSKA (reference sequence). This chain's CDR3 is CSASGASGNQETQYF. The DNA of the CDR3 is TGCAGTGCTAGTGGGGCTAGCGGAAACCAAGAGACCCAGTACTTC.

A remark on this clone: Other DNA variants within this sample encode the same CDR3. V gene TRBV27 combines with J gene TRBJ2-3; 9 bases agree with TRBD1. V trimming: 6 bases; J trimming: 1 base; junction bases outside the gene matches: 2. There are 14 residues in the CDR3. The germline V gene has CDR1 MNHEY and CDR2 SMNVEV (reference sequence). The CDR3, as DNA: TGTGCCAGCAGGAGGACAGGGGGCACAGATACGCAGTATTTT. Protein sequence: CASRRTGGTDTQYF.

The chain carries TRBV6-2 or TRBV6-3 and TRBJ2-1, with 7 bases matching TRBD2. The CDR3 length is 16 residues. V lost 2 bases and J lost 4; bases outside the gene matches: 8. The germline CDR1 and CDR2 sequences are MNHEY and SVGEGT. CDR3 sequence: CASSYGWLADYNEQFF. Written as DNA, the CDR3 is TGTGCCAGCAGTTACGGCTGGCTAGCGGATTACAATGAGCAGTTCTTC.

This chain uses TRBV7-2 with TRBJ2-3; 11 bases are a match to TRBD2. The J segment lost 7 bases and the V segment lost 1 base, leaving 4 bases of the junction unmatched. Germline CDR1 reads SGHTA; CDR2 reads FQGNSA. The CDR3 is 15 amino acids. CDR3 DNA: TGTGCCAGCAGCTTAGAGGGACTAGCGGCTTATACGCAGTATTTT. Protein: CASSLEGLAAYTQYF.

The rearrangement joins TRBV5-1 to TRBJ2-3; the D call may be TRBD1 or TRBD2 (5 bases each). Germline CDR1 SGHRS, CDR2 YFSETQ. The length of the CDR3 is 16 residues. The V end was cut by 0 bases, the J end by 2 bases, with 13 bases between. CDR3 protein: CASSLVTGAYTDTQYF. The CDR3 DNA reads TGCGCCAGCAGCTTGGTAACCGGGGCCTACACAGATACGCAGTATTTT.